This TCR beta chain is from a study of cytomegalovirus exposure and HLA in healthy donors. Primers included in the PCR were 60 Vbeta and 13 Jbeta primers. Generated by immunoSEQ multiplex PCR, the TCRdb table keeps only in-frame clones and is missing some. Of some 150,000 clones listed, 65% to 75% are singletons. V lost 0 bases to trimming and J lost 4 bases, with 6 bases between them. The germline V gene has CDR1 MNHEY and CDR2 SMNVEV (reference sequence). The CDR3 has 13 amino acids. The chain carries TRBV27 and TRBJ1-2, with a weak D call TRBD1 (6 bases). The specimen sequenced was PBMCs. This TCR came from a young man in good health and CMV-seronegative. The CDR3 nucleotides are TGTGCCAGCAGTTTATCAGGGGGCTATGGCTACACCTTC. The encoded protein is CASSLSGGYGYTF.